This T cell receptor (beta chain) comes out of a study of OX40 agonist ivuxolimab in advanced cancers. Study at large: Three patients got partial responses; one had hepatocellular carcinoma and two had cutaneous melanoma.

Germline CDR1 is LNHDA and CDR2 is SQIVND (reference sequence). The length of the CDR3 is 15 residues. V gave up 7 bases and J gave up 2 bases; unmatched junction bases: 7. Notes on this clone: Its antigen is unknown.

Sequenced by immunoSEQ multiplex PCR; TCRdb stores in-frame clones only, minus some. This sample has about 110,000 clones; roughly 90% occur once, and the top ten carry about 0.3%. Study-wide points: Averaged across samples, CD8+ T cells carried more expanded clones than CD4+ did.

This chain uses TRBV19 with TRBJ2-1, with 8 bases that match TRBD2. The TCR sequence derives from an adult with an advanced solid tumor such as melanoma, head and neck, liver or kidney cancer. The sequencing here drew on CD4+ or CD8+ T cells sorted from blood, taken in a trial of the OX40 agonist ivuxolimab. Here the CDR3 DNA reads TGTGCCAGTACTCCTGAGGGACTAGCCTACAATGAGCAGTTCTTC. This translates into CASTPEGLAYNEQFF.